The TCR beta chain under discussion was sequenced for a study of T cells in Graves' hyperthyroidism and ophthalmopathy (dated by TCRdb to between 2018 and 2020). In the study overall: Peripheral blood samples were taken at the time of initial diagnosis, prior to any treatment. According to the paper, TCR Vbeta CDR3 sequencing was carried out on 135 peripheral blood samples, which came from approximately 41 ophthalmopathy, approximately 78 hyperthyroidism and roughly 17 progressor patients. An independent validation cohort of under 20 hyperthyroidism patients and 17 patients who later progressed to ophthalmopathy tested prospective prediction of ophthalmopathy. To identify TCR V-J signatures that set the groups apart, the researchers used a discovery cohort of about a hundred patients, made up of 43 with Graves' ophthalmopathy and 55 to 65 with stable Graves' hyperthyroidism. In addition, the study compared T-cell repertoires in thyroid tissue and in blood from a handful of Graves' hyperthyroidism patients. The approximately 90 discovery patients were divided at random into training and test sets in a 7:3 ratio. Following sampling, methimazole starting at 30 mg daily was given to hyperthyroidism patients, and high-dose intravenous methylprednisolone was given to ophthalmopathy patients.

What the study reported, not specific to this receptor: In validation, the model predicted progression to ophthalmopathy a median of roughly 6.1 months before onset, with about 71% sensitivity and roughly 73% specificity. Sample size was not statistically predetermined, and investigators were not blinded to group allocation. Most expanded thyroid clonotypes (frequency above 0.001) were also detected in blood, a finding suggesting that blood repertoires may reflect thyroid immune responses. In cross-validation, a model built on a 13 V-J signature told ophthalmopathy apart from stable hyperthyroidism with 85% to 90% sensitivity and approximately 84% specificity, and in testing the same model reached 80%/75%.

The TCR beta CDR3 regions were amplified from the RNA transcripts. The first round of RT-PCR for the TCR CDR3 was performed with the HTBI primer set and the Qiagen OneStep RT-PCR kit. Libraries were constructed in a second round of multiplex PCR, after which size selection and purification were carried out. Sequencing of the libraries was done on an Illumina HiSeq2000 using paired-end 100 bp reads. Concerning the study's data processing: SOAPnuke was used to process the raw data, with reads discarded if the reads contained adapters or uncalled bases, had a mean Phred below 15, or lacked an exact constant-primer or identifier match. High-quality paired reads were merged with COPE v1.2.5, and unique nucleotide sequences were defined as clonotypes. MiTCR v1.1 was used to align the clonotypes against IMGT TRBV, TRBD and TRBJ reference segments. Analysis was restricted to V-J combinations with a frequency above 0.0001, which covered 98% to 99.2% of repertoires. The TCS score was defined as F50 (clonal expansion) divided by E x V (chaos), with BLOSUM62-based TCRdist calculated between CDR3 peptides within each V-J. Welch's t-statistics and random forest reduced just over 500 V-J features to about 12, which were used in a naive Bayes classifier (R e1071). TCRdb reran the public reads through fastp at Q25 and MiXCR, keeping productive beta chains. Rows merge per CDR3 protein into single entries with the most common DNA and genes. The V and J calls here are based on TCRdb, not the publication. The sample table holds about 400,000 distinct CDR3 sequences, of which approximately 25% were seen once. Together, the top ten hold 73% of the sample.

Inclusive of the bounding cysteine and phenylalanine, the CDR3 is 15 residues long. Only CDR3 DNA remains: 45 bases, in frame from the first base. V and J are truncated by 0 bases and 2 bases respectively, leaving an intervening sequence of 10 bases. The germline V gene yields SGHNT for CDR1 and YENEEA for CDR2. Graves' hyperthyroidism was defined as stable when no progression to ophthalmopathy occurred over 18 months of follow-up. Hyperthyroidism patients were aged 18 to 65 years and newly diagnosed, with disease duration of less than 2 months. Patients with uncontrolled infections, other autoimmune diseases, pregnancy or lactation were excluded. Diagnoses were established on the basis of clinical symptoms, serum thyroxine and TRAb, thyroid ultrasound, and orbital computed tomography. PBMCs were separated from approximately 10 ml of fresh peripheral blood using Ficoll-Paque density gradient centrifugation. Total RNA was extracted with Trizol reagent, and quality was checked on an Agilent 2100 Bioanalyzer.

This clonotype was observed a handful of times. It lacks a known antigen. Per-base qualities were not stored, and no clone one base away is much larger. Specimen: blood. The rearrangement combines TRBV11-3 with TRBJ1-2; the D gene is possibly TRBD1, with 5 bases matching. This clonotype was sampled from a man aged 45-65 years with Graves' hyperthyroidism. Here is the DNA: TGTGCCAGCAGCTTAGATCTCGGGGGGAACTATGGCTACACCTTC. It codes for CASSLDLGGNYGYTF.